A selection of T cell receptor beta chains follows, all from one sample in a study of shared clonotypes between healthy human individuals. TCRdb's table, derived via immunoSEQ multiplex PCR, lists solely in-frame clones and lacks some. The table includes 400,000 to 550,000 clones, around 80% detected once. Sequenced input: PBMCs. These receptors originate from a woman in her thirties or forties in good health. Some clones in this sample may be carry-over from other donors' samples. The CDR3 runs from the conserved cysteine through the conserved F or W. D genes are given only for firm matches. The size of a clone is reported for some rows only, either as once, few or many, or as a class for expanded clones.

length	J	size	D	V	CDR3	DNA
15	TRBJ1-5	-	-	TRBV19	CASSNGVDSNQPQHF	TGTGCCAGTAGTAATGGAGTTGATAGCAATCAGCCCCAGCATTTT
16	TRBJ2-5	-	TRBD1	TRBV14	CASSQNRGFPGETQYF	TGTGCCAGCAGCCAAAACAGGGGGTTCCCTGGAGAGACCCAGTACTTC
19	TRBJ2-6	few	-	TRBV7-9	CASSRFGSGLVSGANVLTF	TGTGCCAGCAGTAGGTTCGGATCGGGCCTAGTCTCTGGGGCCAACGTCCTGACTTTC
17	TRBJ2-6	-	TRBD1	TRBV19	CASSIGQGPRGANVLTF	TGTGCCAGTAGTATTGGACAGGGCCCTAGAGGGGCCAACGTCCTGACTTTC
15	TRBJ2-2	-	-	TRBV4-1	CASSQGPRAPGELFF	TGCGCCAGCAGCCAAGGACCCAGGGCCCCCGGGGAGCTGTTTTTT
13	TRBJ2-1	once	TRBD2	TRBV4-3	CASSRSGSVEQFF	TGCGCCAGCAGCCGAAGCGGGAGTGTTGAGCAGTTCTTC
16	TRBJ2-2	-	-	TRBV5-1	CASRSPGPANTGELFF	TGCGCCAGCAGATCCCCCGGCCCCGCAAACACCGGGGAGCTGTTTTTT
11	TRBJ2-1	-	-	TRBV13	CASRLENEQFF	TGTGCCAGCAGACTAGAGAATGAGCAGTTCTTC
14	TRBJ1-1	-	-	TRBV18	CASSPLAGVVEAFF	TGTGCCAGCTCACCCCTGGCAGGAGTTGTTGAAGCTTTCTTT
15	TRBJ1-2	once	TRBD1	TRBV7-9	CASSLWDRSNYGYTF	TGTGCCAGCAGCTTATGGGACAGAAGTAACTATGGCTACACCTTC